This T cell receptor beta chain was obtained from a study of early stage breast cancer tumors. The wider study: The ER+/PR+/HER2- tumors included about 8 ductal and a few lobular carcinomas. Around 10-fold was the mean read coverage per sample.

Germline V CDR1 and CDR2: SGHNT, YENEEA. Trimming pared 5 bases from V and 2 bases from J, leaving 19 bases between. CDR3 length: 18 residues. With respect to this clone: Antigen unknown.

Measured with immunoSEQ multiplex PCR; TCRdb has only the in-frame clones, and not every one. The sample contains tens of thousands of clones, roughly 77% of which appear only once. Regarding the study as a whole: Commonly generated sequences made up most enriched TCRB sequences shared between patients. Blood repertoires resembled normal breast more than tumor.

The specimen sequenced was blood. The chain has TRBV11-3 and TRBJ2-6; perhaps D is TRBD1 or TRBD2 (6 bases each). The receptor was derived from a person aged 40 to 49 with breast cancer. In DNA form, the CDR3 reads TGTGCCAGCAGCCCAAATCTTGGGGGGCAGGCTGGGGCCAACGTCCTGACTTTC. It codes for CASSPNLGGQAGANVLTF.